This T cell receptor (beta chain) comes out of a study of tissue T cells after allogeneic stem cell transplantation. Notes on the study in general: Only a limited share of tissue TCRs appeared in blood or spleen. Few T cell clones were shared across patients, but motif clusters showed tissue-specific shared signatures. Limitations included a small, clinically heterogeneous cohort and limited sampling depth. The study did not identify alloreactive or antigen-specific tissue TCRs, and some clones might be persisting host cells.

The CDR3 runs 15 residues. The ends lost 4 bases at V and 0 bases at J; junction bases unmatched: 2. Germline lookup yields CDR1 LGHNA and CDR2 YNLKQL (reference sequence). Generated by immunoSEQ multiplex PCR, the TCRdb table keeps only in-frame clones and is missing some. The sample yields about 48,000 clones, nearly 75% seen once. Regarding this clone: Its target is not known. Gene names refer to mouse genes. Read coverage stops 1 residue before the CDR3 terminus; the germline J gene supplies the remainder.

This rearrangement joins TRBV5 to TRBJ2-2, with 7 bases lining up with TRBD1. Sequences were obtained from sorted cells pooled from one or two spleens. This sequence was found in a pool of C57BL/6 mice in good health. The CDR3 is CASSPGTANTGQLYF. CDR3 DNA (partial): TGTGCCAGCAGCCCCGGGACAGCAAACACCGGGCAGCTCTAC.